A selection of T cell receptor beta chains follows, all from one sample in a study of beta chain features in type 1 diabetes. Only in-frame clones appear in the TCRdb table, and some are missing; sequencing was by immunoSEQ multiplex PCR. The sample has around 310,000 clones, less than 15% seen once. The sample consisted of naive CD4+ T cells from blood. These receptors all come from a woman aged 18-29 years with type 1 diabetes. The CDR3 runs from the conserved cysteine through the conserved F or W. A D gene is named only where the DNA matches it firmly. Size is stated for part of the rows, as once, few or many counts, or as a class when the clone is expanded.

V	D	J	size	CDR3	DNA
TRBV29-1	NA	TRBJ1-2	NA	CSVVYGPGNGYTF	TGCAGCGTCGTGTATGGCCCCGGGAATGGCTACACCTTC
TRBV7-2	TRBD2	TRBJ2-5	NA	CASSPLPGAGQETQYF	TGTGCCAGCAGCCCCCTCCCCGGAGCGGGGCAAGAGACCCAGTACTTC
TRBV7-9	NA	TRBJ1-2	NA	CASSSSGVPYGYTF	TGTGCCAGCAGCTCATCAGGGGTACCCTATGGCTACACCTTC
TRBV6-5	NA	TRBJ2-6	few	CASSYSGANVLTF	TGTGCCAGCAGTTATAGCGGGGCCAACGTCCTGACTTTC
TRBV5-1	TRBD2	TRBJ2-1	NA	CASSGGGTVTNEQFF	TGCGCCAGCAGCGGGGGGGGTACCGTTACCAATGAGCAGTTCTTC
TRBV6-5	NA	TRBJ1-1	few	CASNGQSVMNTEAFF	TGTGCCAGCAACGGACAAAGCGTTATGAACACTGAAGCTTTCTTT
TRBV30	NA	TRBJ1-3	few	CAWSVISGNTIYF	TGTGCCTGGTCGGTTATCTCTGGAAACACCATATATTTT
TRBV4-1	TRBD2	TRBJ2-1	few	CASARTSGNEGEQFF	TGCGCCAGCGCCCGAACTAGCGGGAATGAAGGTGAGCAGTTCTTC
TRBV9	NA	TRBJ2-5	few	CASSVGAGNRETQYF	TGTGCCAGCAGCGTAGGTGCAGGGAATAGGGAGACCCAGTACTTC
TRBV30	TRBD2	TRBJ2-1	NA	CAWSVIARENTYNEQFF	TGTGCCTGGAGTGTAATAGCGCGGGAGAACACCTACAATGAGCAGTTCTTC
TRBV5-4	TRBD1	TRBJ1-1	NA	CASSPTGRDTEAFF	TGTGCCAGCAGCCCGACAGGGAGAGACACTGAAGCTTTCTTT
TRBV7-2	TRBD1	TRBJ1-2	NA	CASSSQTGTGYTF	TGTGCCAGCAGCTCCCAGACAGGGACGGGCTACACCTTC
TRBV7-2	NA	TRBJ2-1	few	CASSLASSPGLSEQFF	TGTGCCAGCAGCTTAGCCTCGTCACCAGGGCTTAGTGAGCAGTTCTTC
TRBV4-2	TRBD2	TRBJ2-1	few	CASSQDPGLAGPNEQFF	TGTGCCAGCAGCCAAGACCCGGGACTAGCGGGGCCGAATGAGCAGTTCTTC